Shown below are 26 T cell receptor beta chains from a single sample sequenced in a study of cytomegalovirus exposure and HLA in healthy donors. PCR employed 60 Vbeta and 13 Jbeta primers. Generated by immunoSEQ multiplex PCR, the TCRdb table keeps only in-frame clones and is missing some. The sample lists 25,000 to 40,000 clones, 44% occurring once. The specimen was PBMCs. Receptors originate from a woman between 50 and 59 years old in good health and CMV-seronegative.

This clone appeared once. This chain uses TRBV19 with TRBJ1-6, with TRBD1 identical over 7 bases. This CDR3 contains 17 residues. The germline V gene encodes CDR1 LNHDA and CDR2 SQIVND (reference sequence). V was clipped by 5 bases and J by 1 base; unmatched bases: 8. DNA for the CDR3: TGTGCCAGTAGTCTAAGACAGGGTGGATCCTATAATTCACCCCTCCACTTT. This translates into CASSLRQGGSYNSPLHF.

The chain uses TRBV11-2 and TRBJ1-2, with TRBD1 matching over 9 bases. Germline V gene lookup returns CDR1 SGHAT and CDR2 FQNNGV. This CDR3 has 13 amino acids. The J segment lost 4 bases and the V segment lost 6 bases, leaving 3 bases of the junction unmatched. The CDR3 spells CASSQGQGYGYTF. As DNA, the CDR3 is TGTGCCAGCAGTCAGGGACAGGGCTATGGCTACACCTTC.

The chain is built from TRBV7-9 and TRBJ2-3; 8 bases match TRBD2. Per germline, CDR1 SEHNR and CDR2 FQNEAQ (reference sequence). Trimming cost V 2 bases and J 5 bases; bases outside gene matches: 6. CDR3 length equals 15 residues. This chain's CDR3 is CASSLSSGGLDTQYF. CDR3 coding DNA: TGTGCCAGCAGCTTATCGTCGGGAGGGCTAGATACGCAGTATTTT. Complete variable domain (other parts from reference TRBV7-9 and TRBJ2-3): DTGVSQNPRHKITKRGQNVTFRCDPISEHNRLYWYRQTLGQGPEFLTYFQNEAQLEKSRLLSDRFSAERPKGSFSTLEIQRTEQGDSAMYLCASSLSSGGLDTQYFGPGTRLTVL.

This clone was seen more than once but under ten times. In nucleotides, the CDR3 is TGTGCCAGCAGCTCAGACAGGGCTAACTATGGCTACACCTTC. Translation gives CASSSDRANYGYTF. The rearrangement links TRBV7-9 to TRBJ1-2; 7 positions agree with TRBD1. V was clipped by 4 bases and J by 0 bases; unmatched bases: 2. This CDR3 spans 14 amino acids. CDR1 and CDR2 (germline): SEHNR, FQNEAQ (reference sequence). The full variable domain, rest sourced from reference TRBV7-9 and TRBJ1-2, is DTGVSQNPRHKITKRGQNVTFRCDPISEHNRLYWYRQTLGQGPEFLTYFQNEAQLEKSRLLSDRFSAERPKGSFSTLEIQRTEQGDSAMYLCASSSDRANYGYTFGSGTRLTVV.

The CDR3 region is CASSEALGNIRDTQYF. CDR3 in DNA: TGCGCCAGCAGTGAGGCTCTAGGAAACATCAGAGATACGCAGTATTTT. The gene calls are TRBV10-2 and TRBJ2-3; unclear D gene. V lost 2 bases and J 5 bases, leaving 17 bases between the germline ends. Looked up from germline, CDR1 is WSHSY and CDR2 is SAAADI. This CDR3 is built from 16 residues.

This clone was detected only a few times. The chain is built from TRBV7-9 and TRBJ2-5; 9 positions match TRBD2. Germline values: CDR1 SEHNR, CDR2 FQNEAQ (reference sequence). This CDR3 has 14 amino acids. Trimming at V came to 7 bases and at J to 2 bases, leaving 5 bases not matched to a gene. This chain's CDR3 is CASIPTSGQETQYF. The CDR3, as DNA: TGTGCCAGCATCCCGACTAGCGGACAAGAGACCCAGTACTTC.

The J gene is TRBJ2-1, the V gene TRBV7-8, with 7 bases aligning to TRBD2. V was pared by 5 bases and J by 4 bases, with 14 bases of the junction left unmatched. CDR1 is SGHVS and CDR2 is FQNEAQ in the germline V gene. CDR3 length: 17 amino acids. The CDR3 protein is CASSPKVGWGGYNEQFF. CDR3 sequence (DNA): TGTGCCAGCAGCCCCAAGGTTGGGTGGGGGGGTTACAATGAGCAGTTCTTC.

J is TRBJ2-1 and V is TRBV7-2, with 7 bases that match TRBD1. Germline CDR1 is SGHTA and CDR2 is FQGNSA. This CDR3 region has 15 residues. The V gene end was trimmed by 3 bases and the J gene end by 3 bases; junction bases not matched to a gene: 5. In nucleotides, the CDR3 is TGTGCCAGCAGCTTCACCGGGACAGACTACAATGAGCAGTTCTTC. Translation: CASSFTGTDYNEQFF. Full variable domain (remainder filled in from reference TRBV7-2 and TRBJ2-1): GAGVSQSPSNKVTEKGKDVELRCDPISGHTALYWYRQSLGQGLEFLIYFQGNSAPDKSGLPSDRFSAERTGGSVSTLTIQRTQQEDSAVYLCASSFTGTDYNEQFFGPGTRLTVL.

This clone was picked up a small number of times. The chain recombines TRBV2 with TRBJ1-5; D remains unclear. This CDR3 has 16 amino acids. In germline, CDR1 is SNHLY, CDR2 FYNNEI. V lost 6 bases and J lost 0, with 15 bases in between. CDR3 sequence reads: CASSAPSAVSNQPQHF. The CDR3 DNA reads TGTGCCAGCAGCGCTCCTTCTGCGGTTAGCAATCAGCCCCAGCATTTT.

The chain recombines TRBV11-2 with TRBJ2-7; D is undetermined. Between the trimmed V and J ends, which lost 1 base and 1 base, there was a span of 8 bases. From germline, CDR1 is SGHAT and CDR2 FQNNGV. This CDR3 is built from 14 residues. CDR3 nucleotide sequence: TGTGCCAGCAGCTTAGTCGCGGATTCCTACGAGCAGTACTTC. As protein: CASSLVADSYEQYF.

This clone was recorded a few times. The CDR3 DNA reads as TGTGCCAGCAGCCAAGATAGGCAGGGAACAAATTCACCCCTCCACTTT. Its translation is CASSQDRQGTNSPLHF. The chain uses TRBV4-2 and TRBJ1-6; the D gene is possibly TRBD1 (5 bases). Germline CDR1 LGHNA, CDR2 YNFKEQ. The CDR3 runs 16 residues. V dropped 0 bases and J dropped 7 bases, with 13 bases sitting between them.

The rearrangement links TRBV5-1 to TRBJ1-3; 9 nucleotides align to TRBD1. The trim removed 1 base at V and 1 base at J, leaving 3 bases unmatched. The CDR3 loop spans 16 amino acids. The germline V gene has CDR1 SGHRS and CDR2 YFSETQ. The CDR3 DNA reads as TGCGCCAGCAGCTTGTGGGGACAGGGATCTGGAAACACCATATATTTT. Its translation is CASSLWGQGSGNTIYF.

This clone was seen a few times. CDR3 residues: CASSYSPRANEKLFF. CDR3 DNA sequence: TGTGCCAGCAGTTACTCGCCCAGGGCGAATGAAAAACTGTTTTTT. This rearrangement joins TRBV6-5 to TRBJ1-4, with a weak D call TRBD1 (5 bases). V lost 0 bases and J 5 bases, leaving 10 bases between the germline ends. CDR1 and CDR2 from the germline V gene are MNHEY and SVGAGI. This CDR3 has 15 residues.

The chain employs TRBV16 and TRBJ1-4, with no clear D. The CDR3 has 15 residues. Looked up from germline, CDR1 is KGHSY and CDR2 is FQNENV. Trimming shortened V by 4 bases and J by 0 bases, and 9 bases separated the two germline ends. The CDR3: CASSRAGATNEKLFF. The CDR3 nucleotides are TGTGCCAGCAGCCGGGCCGGGGCAACTAATGAAAAACTGTTTTTT.

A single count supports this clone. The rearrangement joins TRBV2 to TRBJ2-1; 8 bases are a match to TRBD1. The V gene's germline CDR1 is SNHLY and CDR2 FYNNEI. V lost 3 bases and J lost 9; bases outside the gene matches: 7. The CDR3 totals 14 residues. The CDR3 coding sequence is TGTGCCAGCAGTGACCAGGAACAGGGGGGTGAGCAGTTCTTC. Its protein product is CASSDQEQGGEQFF.

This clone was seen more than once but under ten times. The DNA of the CDR3 is TGTGCCAGTAGTATAGGGCCAAATGAGCAGTTCTTC. Translated: CASSIGPNEQFF. J is TRBJ2-1 and V is TRBV19, with no clear D. This CDR3 has 12 residues. Germline values: CDR1 LNHDA, CDR2 SQIVND (reference sequence). V was cut by 1 base and J by 7 bases, with 5 bases left in between.

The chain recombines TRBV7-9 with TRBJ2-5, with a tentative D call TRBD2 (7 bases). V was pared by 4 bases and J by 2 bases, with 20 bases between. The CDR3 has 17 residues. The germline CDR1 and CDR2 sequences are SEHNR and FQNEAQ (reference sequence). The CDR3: CASSSYSGGGPQETQYF. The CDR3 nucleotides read TGTGCCAGCAGCTCCTACTCTGGCGGGGGCCCTCAAGAGACCCAGTACTTC. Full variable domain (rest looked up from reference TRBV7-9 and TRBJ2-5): DTGVSQNPRHKITKRGQNVTFRCDPISEHNRLYWYRQTLGQGPEFLTYFQNEAQLEKSRLLSDRFSAERPKGSFSTLEIQRTEQGDSAMYLCASSSYSGGGPQETQYFGPGTRLLVL.

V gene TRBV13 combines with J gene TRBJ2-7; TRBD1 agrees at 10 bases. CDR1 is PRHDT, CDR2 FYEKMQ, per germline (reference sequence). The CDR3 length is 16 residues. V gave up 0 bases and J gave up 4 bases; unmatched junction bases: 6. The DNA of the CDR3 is TGTGCCAGCAGCTTAGGGCACGGGACAGGGGCTTACGAGCAGTACTTC. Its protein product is CASSLGHGTGAYEQYF. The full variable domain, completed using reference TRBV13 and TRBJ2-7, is AAGVIQSPRHLIKEKRETATLKCYPIPRHDTVYWYQQGPGQDPQFLISFYEKMQSDKGSIPDRFSAQQFSDYHSELNMSSLELGDSALYFCASSLGHGTGAYEQYFGPGTRLTVT.

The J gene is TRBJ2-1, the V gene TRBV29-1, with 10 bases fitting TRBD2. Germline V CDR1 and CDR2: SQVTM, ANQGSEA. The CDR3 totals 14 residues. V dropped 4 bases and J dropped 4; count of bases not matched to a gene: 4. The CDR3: CSVVELAGYNEQFF. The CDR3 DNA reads TGCAGCGTTGTAGAACTAGCGGGGTACAATGAGCAGTTCTTC.

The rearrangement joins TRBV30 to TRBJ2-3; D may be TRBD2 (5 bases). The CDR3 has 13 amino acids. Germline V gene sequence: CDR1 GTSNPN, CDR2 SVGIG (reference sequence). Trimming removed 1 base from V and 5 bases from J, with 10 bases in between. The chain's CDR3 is CAWSDGKVDTQYF. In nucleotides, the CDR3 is TGTGCCTGGAGTGACGGGAAGGTAGATACGCAGTATTTT. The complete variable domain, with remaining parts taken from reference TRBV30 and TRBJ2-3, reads SQTIHQWPATLVQPVGSPLSLECTVEGTSNPNLYWYRQAAGRGLQLLFYSVGIGQISSEVPQNLSASRPQDRQFILSSKKLLLSDSGFYLCAWSDGKVDTQYFGPGTRLTVL.

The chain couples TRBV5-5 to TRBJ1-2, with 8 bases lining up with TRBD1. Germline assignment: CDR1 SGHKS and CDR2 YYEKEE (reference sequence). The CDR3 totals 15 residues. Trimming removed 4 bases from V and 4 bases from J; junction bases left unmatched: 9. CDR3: CASSLDGQGAYGYTF. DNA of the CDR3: TGTGCCAGCAGCCTGGACGGACAGGGAGCCTATGGCTACACCTTC. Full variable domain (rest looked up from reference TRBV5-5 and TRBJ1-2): DAGVTQSPTHLIKTRGQQVTLRCSPISGHKSVSWYQQVLGQGPQFIFQYYEKEERGRGNFPDRFSARQFPNYSSELNVNALLLGDSALYLCASSLDGQGAYGYTFGSGTRLTVV.

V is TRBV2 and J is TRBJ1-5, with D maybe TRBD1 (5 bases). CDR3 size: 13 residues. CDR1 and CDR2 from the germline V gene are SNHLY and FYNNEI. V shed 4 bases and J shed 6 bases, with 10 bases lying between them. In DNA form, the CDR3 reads TGTGCCAGCAGTGTGGGTAGGGGTCAGCCCCAGCATTTT. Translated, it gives CASSVGRGQPQHF.

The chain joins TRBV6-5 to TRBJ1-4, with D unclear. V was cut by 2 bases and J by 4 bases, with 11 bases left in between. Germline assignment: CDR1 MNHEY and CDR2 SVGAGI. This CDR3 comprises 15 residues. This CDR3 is CASSYLSGFNEKLFF. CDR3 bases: TGTGCCAGCAGTTACCTTTCAGGTTTTAATGAAAAACTGTTTTTT.

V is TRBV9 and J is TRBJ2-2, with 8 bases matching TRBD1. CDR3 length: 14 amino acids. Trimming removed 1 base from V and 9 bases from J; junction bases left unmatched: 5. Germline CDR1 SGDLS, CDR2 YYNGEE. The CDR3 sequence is CASSVSTGGRELFF. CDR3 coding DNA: TGTGCCAGCAGCGTAAGCACAGGGGGACGGGAGCTGTTTTTT.

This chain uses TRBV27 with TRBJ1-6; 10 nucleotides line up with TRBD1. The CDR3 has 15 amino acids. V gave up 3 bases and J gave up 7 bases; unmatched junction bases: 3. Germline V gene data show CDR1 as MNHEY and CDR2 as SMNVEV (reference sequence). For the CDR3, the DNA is TGTGCCAGCAGTTTCGGACAGGGGGGCAATTCACCCCTCCACTTT. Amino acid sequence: CASSFGQGGNSPLHF.

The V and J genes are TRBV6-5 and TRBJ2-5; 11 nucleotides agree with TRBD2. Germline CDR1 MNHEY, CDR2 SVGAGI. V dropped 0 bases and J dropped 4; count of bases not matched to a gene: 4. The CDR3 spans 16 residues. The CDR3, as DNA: TGTGCCAGCAGTTACTCGATTAGCGGGGGGGGAGAGACCCAGTACTTC. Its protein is CASSYSISGGGETQYF.